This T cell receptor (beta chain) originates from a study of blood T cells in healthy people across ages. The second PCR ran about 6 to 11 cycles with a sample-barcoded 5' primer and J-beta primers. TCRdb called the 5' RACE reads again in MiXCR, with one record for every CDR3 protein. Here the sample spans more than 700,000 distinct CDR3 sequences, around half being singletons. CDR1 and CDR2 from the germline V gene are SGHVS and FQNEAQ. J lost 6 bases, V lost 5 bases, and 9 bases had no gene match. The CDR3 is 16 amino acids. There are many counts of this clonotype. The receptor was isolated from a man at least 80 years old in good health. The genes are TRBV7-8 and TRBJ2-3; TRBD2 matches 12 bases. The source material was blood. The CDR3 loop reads CASSTLAGGARDTQYF. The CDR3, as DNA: TGTGCCAGCAGCACCCTAGCGGGGGGGGCTCGGGATACGCAGTATTTT.